These 18 T cell receptor beta chains originate from one sample sequenced in a study of graft-versus-host responses after intestinal transplantation. TCRdb's table, derived via immunoSEQ multiplex PCR, lists solely in-frame clones and lacks some. The table includes fewer than 15,000 clones, approximately 84% detected once. Here the sequenced sample was PBMCs, taken after intestinal transplantation. These receptors came from a human patient who received an intestinal transplant, so some T cells may come from the graft donor.

With regard to this clone: A read error may be the cause here, since a much bigger clone is one base away. This chain uses TRBV21-1 with TRBJ2-1. TRBV21-1 is annotated as a pseudogene. The CDR3 runs 15 residues. The chain's CDR3 is CASSSILPSYNEQFF. The CDR3 bases are TGTGCCAGCAGCAGCATCTTACCCTCCTACAATGAGCAGTTCTTC.

This rearrangement joins TRBV7-2 to TRBJ2-7; the match to TRBD2 covers 11 bases. CDR1 SGHTA and CDR2 FQGNSA come from the germline V gene. The CDR3 is made up of 14 amino acids. Germline trimming cut 7 bases from V and 3 bases from J; bases unmatched to any gene: 5. CDR3 protein: CASKTSGVVYEQYF. The CDR3 coding sequence is TGTGCCAGCAAGACTAGCGGGGTTGTCTACGAGCAGTACTTC. Filled out from reference TRBV7-2 and TRBJ2-7, the complete variable domain reads GAGVSQSPSNKVTEKGKDVELRCDPISGHTALYWYRQSLGQGLEFLIYFQGNSAPDKSGLPSDRFSAERTGGSVSTLTIQRTQQEDSAVYLCASKTSGVVYEQYFGPGTRLTVT.

The chain carries TRBV30 and TRBJ1-2; 9 bases map to TRBD1. Germline trimming cut 1 base from V and 12 bases from J; bases unmatched to any gene: 12. Germline CDR1 GTSNPN, CDR2 SVGIG (reference sequence). This CDR3 comprises 14 residues. The CDR3 protein is CAWSEDRGGGRDTF. CDR3 nucleotides: TGTGCCTGGAGTGAGGACAGGGGCGGAGGAAGGGACACCTTC.

V is TRBV9 and J is TRBJ2-5; TRBD1 matches at 12 bases. Looked up from germline, CDR1 is SGDLS and CDR2 is YYNGEE. V was clipped by 0 bases and J by 5 bases; unmatched bases: 2. The CDR3 contains 15 residues. The CDR3 here is CASSVGDRGLETQYF. DNA for the CDR3: TGTGCCAGCAGCGTAGGGGACAGGGGGCTGGAGACCCAGTACTTC.

V and J are TRBV19 and TRBJ2-3, with 12 bases fitting TRBD2. J lost 6 bases, V lost 6 bases, and 4 bases had no gene match. The germline gives CDR1 LNHDA, CDR2 SQIVND (reference sequence). The CDR3 length is 14 residues. In DNA, the CDR3 is TGTGCCAGTAGGAGACTAGCGGGAGATGATACGCAGTATTTT. It yields the protein CASRRLAGDDTQYF.

The chain uses TRBV14 and TRBJ2-1; 8 bases are shared with TRBD2. With V trimmed by 4 bases and J by 4 bases, 9 bases remained unmatched. Germline V gene sequence: CDR1 SGHDN, CDR2 FVKESK. The CDR3 covers 16 residues. The CDR3 loop reads CASSRPISGTYNEQFF. The DNA of the CDR3 is TGTGCCAGCAGCCGGCCAATTAGCGGGACTTACAATGAGCAGTTCTTC.

This clone was seen once. This chain joins TRBV7-9 and TRBJ1-2, with D possibly being TRBD1 (5 bases). Germline assignment: CDR1 SEHNR and CDR2 FQNEAQ (reference sequence). The CDR3 consists of 13 residues. Trimming took 5 bases from V and 7 from J, leaving 14 bases between them. Here the CDR3 DNA reads TGTGCCAGCAGCCCGGGGCACACGCGTGGCTACACCTTC. This translates into CASSPGHTRGYTF.

This sequence joins TRBV7-9 and TRBJ2-4, with TRBD2 matching over 8 bases. The V gene's germline CDR1 is SEHNR and CDR2 FQNEAQ (reference sequence). The CDR3 has 16 residues. V shed 5 bases, J shed 9 bases, and the junction held 15 bases outside the gene matches. CDR3 DNA sequence: TGTGCCAGCAGCCCCAGCGGGAGAGGGTCAGTAGGCATTCAGTACTTC. It translates to CASSPSGRGSVGIQYF.

This clone was counted only a few times. The genes are TRBV30 and TRBJ1-5; D is undetermined. The length of the CDR3 is 13 residues. Germline lookup yields CDR1 GTSNPN and CDR2 SVGIG (reference sequence). Deletions cut 1 base from V and 0 bases from J, with 4 bases between. CDR3 residues: CAWSDTSNQPQHF. The DNA for the CDR3 is TGTGCCTGGAGTGACACTAGCAATCAGCCCCAGCATTTT.

The rearrangement links TRBV4-1 to TRBJ1-1; tentative D call: TRBD1 (6 bases). Per the germline V gene, CDR1 is MGHRA and CDR2 is YSYEKL. V shed 0 bases and J shed 11 bases, with 19 bases lying between them. The CDR3 runs to 15 residues. The CDR3 loop reads CASSQDGDKGWGAFF. DNA for the CDR3: TGCGCCAGCAGCCAAGATGGGGACAAGGGATGGGGCGCTTTCTTT.

This chain links TRBV28 with TRBJ1-5; D may be TRBD1 (5 bases). Germline CDR1 and CDR2: MDHEN and SYDVKM. The CDR3 is 13 residues long. V lost 2 bases and J 6 bases, leaving 8 bases between the germline ends. The CDR3 loop is CASSLVGVQPQHF. In nucleotides, the CDR3 is TGTGCCAGCAGTTTAGTGGGGGTTCAGCCCCAGCATTTT.

This rearrangement joins TRBV4-2 to TRBJ2-3, with 7 bases fitting TRBD2. Germline values: CDR1 LGHNA, CDR2 YNFKEQ. The V segment lost 0 bases and the J segment 7 bases; nucleotides outside the gene matches: 13. CDR3 length: 17 amino acids. The CDR3, as DNA: TGTGCCAGCAGCCAAGAGGTCTTCGGACTAGTGGCACATACGCAGTATTTT. Protein product: CASSQEVFGLVAHTQYF.

V gene TRBV29-1 combines with J gene TRBJ2-1, with D possibly matching TRBD2 (8 bases). Trimming took 3 bases from V and 9 from J, leaving 21 bases between them. The CDR3 totals 15 residues. Per the germline V gene, CDR1 is SQVTM and CDR2 is ANQGSEA. The CDR3 sequence is CSVDFSGKPGGEQFF. CDR3 DNA sequence: TGCAGCGTTGATTTTAGCGGGAAGCCAGGGGGTGAGCAGTTCTTC.

The chain combines TRBV9 with TRBJ2-3, with 7 bases identical to TRBD2. With 8 bases clipped from V and 4 bases from J, the junction kept 13 bases outside the gene matches. CDR1 is SGDLS, CDR2 YYNGEE, per germline. CDR3 length equals 15 residues. The CDR3, as DNA: TGTGCCAGTGGGAGGGACCAGGGTTCTGCAGATACGCAGTATTTT. Its translation is CASGRDQGSADTQYF.

The CDR3 coding sequence is TGCGCCAGCAGCTCCCGGGACATCTATGAAAAACTGTTTTTT. Protein sequence: CASSSRDIYEKLFF. The V call is TRBV5-1, the J call TRBJ1-4, with D perhaps TRBD1 (6 bases). Germline lookup yields CDR1 SGHRS and CDR2 YFSETQ. This CDR3 is built from 14 residues. Trimming took 3 bases from V and 6 from J, leaving 12 bases between them.

V is TRBV11-2 and J is TRBJ1-4; maybe TRBD1 (6 bases). CDR1 is SGHAT and CDR2 is FQNNGV in the germline V gene. Trimming removed 7 bases from V and 5 bases from J, with 14 bases in between. The CDR3 totals 14 residues. The CDR3 reads CASTRGQMNEKLFF. The CDR3 nucleotides are TGTGCCAGCACCAGAGGACAGATGAATGAAAAACTGTTTTTT. The full variable domain, with the rest looked up from reference TRBV11-2 and TRBJ1-4, is EAGVAQSPRYKIIEKRQSVAFWCNPISGHATLYWYQQILGQGPKLLIQFQNNGVVDDSQLPKDRFSAERLKGVDSTLKIQPAKLEDSAVYLCASTRGQMNEKLFFGSGTQLSVL.

The chain carries TRBV29-1 and TRBJ1-2; D is unclear. Trimming left V 2 bases short and J 8 bases short, with 15 bases between. The CDR3 has 13 residues. Germline V gene lookup returns CDR1 SQVTM and CDR2 ANQGSEA. The CDR3 nucleotides read TGCAGCGTTGAACGGGAGGGAATTTTAGGCTACACCTTC. It codes for CSVEREGILGYTF. The full variable domain, rest sourced from reference TRBV29-1 and TRBJ1-2, is SAVISQKPSRDICQRGTSLTIQCQVDSQVTMMFWYRQQPGQSLTLIATANQGSEATYESGFVIDKFPISRPNLTFSTLTVSNMSPEDSSIYLCSVEREGILGYTFGSGTRLTVV.

The chain carries TRBV7-6 and TRBJ2-3, with D perhaps matching TRBD1 (5 bases). CDR1 is SGHVS and CDR2 is FNYEAQ in the germline V gene. The CDR3 has 13 residues. V lost 1 base, J lost 9 bases, and 11 bases lay in between. Here the CDR3 reads CASSLEGPGTQYF. The CDR3 DNA reads TGTGCCAGCAGCTTAGAGGGGCCCGGAACGCAGTATTTT.